Presented here are 27 T cell receptor beta chains from one specimen sequenced in a study of cytotoxic CD8 clonotypes in ibrutinib-treated CLL. The repertoire was sequenced with immunoSEQ multiplex PCR; TCRdb's copy has only in-frame clones and lacks some. The table has some 50,000 clones, roughly two thirds seen once. The sequences come from PBMCs, collected after 12 months of ibrutinib treatment. The receptors derive from a human donor with chronic lymphocytic leukemia.

The V call is TRBV5-1, the J call TRBJ1-1; D unclear. V lost 0 bases to trimming and J lost 5 bases, with 14 bases between them. Germline assignment: CDR1 SGHRS and CDR2 YFSETQ. CDR3 length equals 15 residues. The DNA of the CDR3 is TGCGCCAGCAGCTTGGCGTGGGAGGTCGGGACTGAAGCTTTCTTT. Translation gives CASSLAWEVGTEAFF.

This sequence joins TRBV6-6 and TRBJ1-2, with D possibly TRBD1 on 6 matching bases. The ends were cut back, 5 bases at V and 8 bases at J, with 12 bases in the middle. Looked up from germline, CDR1 is MNHNY and CDR2 is SVGAGI (reference sequence). The CDR3 spans 12 residues. CDR3 residues: CASSPHREGYTF. CDR3 sequence (DNA): TGTGCCAGCAGTCCACACAGGGAAGGCTACACCTTC.

The V and J genes are TRBV6-5 and TRBJ1-4, with TRBD1 matching over 7 bases. There are 15 residues in the CDR3. With 8 bases clipped from V and 2 bases from J, the junction kept 8 bases outside the gene matches. Germline lookup yields CDR1 MNHEY and CDR2 SVGAGI. In nucleotides, the CDR3 is TGTGCCAGCGCACGGGACAGACATACTAATGAAAAACTGTTTTTT. This gives the protein CASARDRHTNEKLFF.

This clone was seen a handful of times. The chain couples TRBV7-9 to TRBJ1-4, with D possibly being TRBD1 (5 bases). The germline gives CDR1 SEHNR, CDR2 FQNEAQ (reference sequence). V lost 8 bases and J lost 0, with 16 bases in between. The CDR3 is 16 amino acids. This CDR3 is CASGLGGTATNEKLFF. CDR3 coding DNA: TGTGCCAGCGGCCTGGGGGGGACCGCAACTAATGAAAAACTGTTTTTT. Variable domain in full (rest from reference TRBV7-9 and TRBJ1-4): DTGVSQNPRHKITKRGQNVTFRCDPISEHNRLYWYRQTLGQGPEFLTYFQNEAQLEKSRLLSDRFSAERPKGSFSTLEIQRTEQGDSAMYLCASGLGGTATNEKLFFGSGTQLSVL.

The chain combines TRBV6-6 with TRBJ1-3; D is unclear. CDR1 is MNHNY and CDR2 is SVGAGI in the germline V gene (reference sequence). The CDR3 runs 16 residues. With 2 bases removed from V and 0 bases from J, the gap between germline ends came to 11 bases. For the CDR3, the DNA is TGTGCCAGCAGTTACCCGGGGTACCGCTCTGGAAACACCATATATTTT. Its translation: CASSYPGYRSGNTIYF.

The CDR3 sequence: CASSIDGGQGYNEQFF. The CDR3 DNA reads as TGTGCCAGTAGTATCGACGGGGGCCAAGGCTACAATGAGCAGTTCTTC. The chain carries TRBV19 and TRBJ2-1; D may correspond to TRBD1 or TRBD2 (6 bases each). In germline, CDR1 is LNHDA, CDR2 SQIVND (reference sequence). V lost 3 bases to trimming and J lost 3 bases, with 15 bases between them. The CDR3 contains 16 residues.

The genes are TRBV5-1 and TRBJ1-2; the D gene is possibly TRBD1 (5 bases). Trimming pared 0 bases from V and 4 bases from J, leaving 16 bases between. The CDR3 runs to 16 residues. Germline CDR1 and CDR2: SGHRS and YFSETQ. The CDR3 coding sequence is TGCGCCAGCAGCTTGGCCCGGGGCCCGGTGGGCTATGGCTACACCTTC. Protein product: CASSLARGPVGYGYTF.

This clone was counted a few times. The CDR3 region is CASNQGNMGEQFF. CDR3 coding DNA: TGTGCCAGTAACCAGGGAAATATGGGTGAGCAGTTCTTC. The chain has TRBV19 and TRBJ2-1; tentatively, D is TRBD1 (5 bases). Germline V lookup: CDR1 LNHDA, CDR2 SQIVND (reference sequence). Trimming removed 7 bases at V and 9 bases at J, with 16 bases between. The CDR3 contains 13 residues.

This clone has a handful of counts. The chain carries TRBV4-3 and TRBJ2-7; perhaps TRBD1 as D (5 bases). The ends were cut back, 1 base at V and 3 bases at J, with 10 bases in the middle. CDR1 is LGHNA, CDR2 YSLEER, per germline. CDR3 length: 14 residues. CDR3 in DNA: TGCGCCAGCAGCCAAGTGGGGCAGATCTACGAGCAGTACTTC. Translating gives CASSQVGQIYEQYF.

The chain couples TRBV28 to TRBJ2-7, with D unresolved. This CDR3 has 11 amino acids. Germline loops: CDR1 MDHEN, CDR2 SYDVKM. With 5 bases removed from V and 2 bases from J, the gap between germline ends came to 4 bases. The CDR3 DNA reads as TGTGCCAGCAGTGCTCCCTACGAGCAGTACTTC. It is translated as CASSAPYEQYF.

This clone is a singleton in its sample. The genes are TRBV6-1 and TRBJ1-3, with a weak D call TRBD1 (5 bases). Trimming took off 2 bases at V and 0 bases at J, with 8 bases between the two ends. Germline V lookup: CDR1 MNHNS, CDR2 SASEGT. The CDR3 totals 15 residues. DNA of the CDR3: TGTGCCAGCAGTGAACAGGGTGTCTCTGGAAACACCATATATTTT. Its protein product is CASSEQGVSGNTIYF.

CDR3 protein: CASSQEVLSREQYF. The CDR3 DNA reads TGCGCCAGCAGCCAAGAAGTACTGTCGCGCGAGCAGTACTTC. The genes are TRBV4-1 and TRBJ2-7; D gene unclear. The germline V and J ends were trimmed by 0 bases and 6 bases, with 12 bases remaining between them. The CDR3 contains 14 residues. CDR1 MGHRA and CDR2 YSYEKL come from the germline V gene.

The chain has TRBV6-1 and TRBJ2-3, with 10 bases matching TRBD1. The CDR3 consists of 14 residues. The germline CDR1 and CDR2 sequences are MNHNS and SASEGT. The V segment lost 11 bases and the J segment 3 bases; nucleotides outside the gene matches: 8. CDR3 loop: CAGRDRGGTDTQYF. CDR3 nucleotides: TGTGCCGGCCGGGACAGGGGAGGGACAGATACGCAGTATTTT.

The V gene is TRBV11-2, the J gene TRBJ2-6; TRBD1 matches 10 bases. CDR1 is SGHAT and CDR2 is FQNNGV in the germline V gene. The J segment lost 0 bases and the V segment lost 6 bases, leaving 5 bases of the junction unmatched. CDR3 length: 17 residues. CDR3 amino acids: CASRDRGTHSGANVLTF. As DNA, the CDR3 is TGTGCCAGCAGGGACAGGGGGACTCACTCTGGGGCCAACGTCCTGACTTTC.

In this sample, this clone turned up a few times. This chain uses TRBV5-1 with TRBJ2-7; D perhaps matches TRBD1 (6 bases). CDR3 length: 14 amino acids. Germline lookup yields CDR1 SGHRS and CDR2 YFSETQ. With 3 bases removed from V and 4 bases from J, the gap between germline ends came to 14 bases. The CDR3 sequence is CASSSTTGIYEQYF. The CDR3, as DNA: TGCGCCAGCAGCTCGACGACAGGAATTTACGAGCAGTACTTC.

The chain is built from TRBV6-5 and TRBJ1-1; 7 positions match TRBD1. Looked up from germline, CDR1 is MNHEY and CDR2 is SVGAGI. This CDR3 is built from 15 residues. Trimming removed 2 bases from V and 6 bases from J; junction bases left unmatched: 9. DNA for the CDR3: TGTGCCAGCAGTTACATTCCCCAGGGGGTGGCTGAAGCTTTCTTT. Translation: CASSYIPQGVAEAFF.

This clone has only a few counts. The chain links TRBV11-2 to TRBJ2-1, with a possible D match to TRBD2 (6 bases). The germline V gene has CDR1 SGHAT and CDR2 FQNNGV. Trimming pared 1 base from V and 9 bases from J, leaving 7 bases between. The CDR3 covers 12 residues. As DNA, the CDR3 is TGTGCCAGCAGCTTAGGGCGGGGTGAGCAGTTCTTC. Amino acid sequence: CASSLGRGEQFF.

Remarks on this clone: The identical CDR3 is also encoded by other nucleotide sequences in the sample. The gene calls are TRBV9 and TRBJ2-3, with D perhaps given as TRBD1 or TRBD2 (5 bases each). V lost 2 bases to trimming and J lost 5 bases, with 6 bases between them. Germline V gene lookup returns CDR1 SGDLS and CDR2 YYNGEE. The CDR3 runs 12 residues. The CDR3 protein is CASSVGVDTQYF. The CDR3 DNA reads as TGTGCCAGCAGCGTGGGGGTAGATACGCAGTATTTT.

V usage is TRBV6-1 and J usage is TRBJ2-5; D is possibly TRBD1 or TRBD2 (5 bases each). Germline loops: CDR1 MNHNS, CDR2 SASEGT. V lost 5 bases, J lost 1 base, and 11 bases lay in between. The CDR3 is 14 amino acids. The CDR3 coding sequence is TGTGCCAGCAGTTCCCGGGACCCCCAAGAGACCCAGTACTTC. This encodes CASSSRDPQETQYF.

The chain uses TRBV6-6 and TRBJ2-1, with TRBD1 as a possible D gene (5 bases). This CDR3 spans 16 amino acids. Germline loops: CDR1 MNHNY, CDR2 SVGAGI (reference sequence). Trimming took 0 bases from V and 0 from J, leaving 9 bases between them. The CDR3 protein is CASSYSSTGSYNEQFF. CDR3 bases: TGTGCCAGCAGTTACTCGAGTACAGGCTCCTACAATGAGCAGTTCTTC.

This clone has more than one count but fewer than ten. The J gene is TRBJ1-2, the V gene TRBV2; TRBD1 matches 7 bases. The CDR3 is 14 residues long. The trim removed 6 bases at V and 2 bases at J, leaving 6 bases unmatched. Germline V gene data show CDR1 as SNHLY and CDR2 as FYNNEI. Here the CDR3 DNA reads TGTGCCAGCAGCCCTGGGACAGTCAACTATGGCTACACCTTC. Translated, it gives CASSPGTVNYGYTF.

In its sample, this clone was seen a few times. This chain links TRBV6-6 with TRBJ1-1, with D perhaps matching TRBD1 (6 bases). This CDR3 region has 14 residues. In germline, CDR1 is MNHNY, CDR2 SVGAGI (reference sequence). V lost 4 bases and J 4 bases, leaving 13 bases between the germline ends. CDR3: CASSSHMDSTEAFF. In nucleotides, the CDR3 is TGTGCCAGCAGTTCGCATATGGACAGCACTGAAGCTTTCTTT.

V is TRBV6-4 and J is TRBJ1-6, with D uncertain. Germline-derived CDR1 and CDR2 are MRHNA and SNTAGT. CDR3 size: 14 residues. With 5 bases removed from V and 4 bases from J, the gap between germline ends came to 9 bases. The CDR3 here is CASSRSPYNSPLHF. CDR3 sequence (DNA): TGTGCCAGCAGTAGGTCACCGTATAATTCACCCCTCCACTTT.

This clone has more than one count but fewer than ten. The chain employs TRBV5-1 and TRBJ2-7; 11 positions agree with TRBD1. The CDR3 has 18 residues. The V and J ends lost 4 bases and 4 bases, in that order; junction bases with no gene match: 16. The V gene's germline CDR1 is SGHRS and CDR2 YFSETQ. The CDR3: CASSPSVGTGGSRYEQYF. The CDR3 bases are TGCGCCAGCAGCCCCTCCGTGGGGACAGGGGGTTCAAGGTACGAGCAGTACTTC.

The V gene is TRBV9, the J gene TRBJ2-2, with a weak D call TRBD2 (6 bases). The CDR3 totals 15 residues. Trimming took off 0 bases at V and 7 bases at J, with 13 bases between the two ends. Germline V gives CDR1 SGDLS, CDR2 YYNGEE. CDR3 residues: CASSVVAGYGGELFF. CDR3 sequence (DNA): TGTGCCAGCAGCGTAGTTGCGGGGTATGGCGGGGAGCTGTTTTTT.

This rearrangement joins TRBV25-1 to TRBJ2-1; 11 bases fit TRBD2. CDR1 and CDR2 (germline): MGHDK, SYGVNS. After removal of 7 bases from V and 5 bases from J, the junction contained 4 bases not matched to a gene. The CDR3 is made up of 14 amino acids. The CDR3 sequence: CASIAGGIHNEQFF. As DNA, the CDR3 is TGTGCCAGCATAGCGGGGGGGATACACAATGAGCAGTTCTTC.

This chain links TRBV19 with TRBJ1-1; D remains ambiguous. From germline, CDR1 is LNHDA and CDR2 SQIVND (reference sequence). This CDR3 is 12 amino acids long. The ends were cut back, 4 bases at V and 7 bases at J, with 10 bases in the middle. CDR3 DNA sequence: TGTGCCAGTAGTAGGGCGGGGAGTGAAGCTTTCTTT. Translating it yields CASSRAGSEAFF.